Presented here are 27 T cell receptor beta chains from one specimen sequenced in a study of cytomegalovirus exposure and HLA in healthy donors. 60 Vbeta and 13 Jbeta primers were used in PCR. Clones were sequenced by immunoSEQ multiplex PCR, and TCRdb holds only the in-frame ones, with some missing. This repertoire shows tens of thousands of clones, approximately 67% found once; its top ten account for less than 8.5%. Input material: PBMCs. These TCRs come from a man in his forties in good health and CMV-seropositive.

This clone appeared once. The chain links TRBV6-5 to TRBJ2-7; TRBD1 matches at 10 bases. Germline values: CDR1 MNHEY, CDR2 SVGAGI. The CDR3 loop spans 14 amino acids. V gave up 6 bases and J gave up 3 bases; unmatched junction bases: 5. Here the CDR3 reads CASRYRDRGYEQYF. The CDR3 region has the DNA TGTGCCAGCAGGTACCGGGACAGGGGCTACGAGCAGTACTTC.

The chain joins TRBV2 to TRBJ2-7, with D maybe TRBD2 (5 bases). This CDR3 region has 15 residues. Germline loops: CDR1 SNHLY, CDR2 FYNNEI. With 6 bases removed from V and 6 bases from J, the gap between germline ends came to 21 bases. The CDR3 coding sequence is TGTGCCAGCAGCTTCGGGTTTATGAGGGTAGCCGAGCAGTACTTC. It codes for CASSFGFMRVAEQYF.

The rearrangement uses TRBV7-8 and TRBJ1-1; possibly TRBD1 for D (5 bases). The CDR3 runs to 13 residues. Trimming removed 1 base at V and 5 bases at J, with 8 bases between. From germline, CDR1 is SGHVS and CDR2 FQNEAQ. The CDR3 region is CASSLGGATEAFF. The CDR3 DNA sequence: TGTGCCAGCAGCTTAGGGGGCGCGACTGAAGCTTTCTTT.

The chain is built from TRBV6-1 and TRBJ2-2; TRBD2 might be the D (5 bases). Germline CDR1 MNHNS, CDR2 SASEGT. The CDR3 loop spans 12 amino acids. Deletions cut 9 bases from V and 5 bases from J, with 10 bases between. The CDR3 protein is CARGSLTGELFF. The CDR3 region has the DNA TGTGCCAGGGGGAGTTTAACCGGGGAGCTGTTTTTT.

The rearrangement joins TRBV2 to TRBJ1-4, with 10 bases aligning to TRBD1. This CDR3 has 14 amino acids. The germline V gene encodes CDR1 SNHLY and CDR2 FYNNEI. The J segment lost 4 bases and the V segment lost 6 bases, leaving 2 bases of the junction unmatched. In DNA, the CDR3 is TGTGCCAGCAGCTGGGACAGGGGTAATGAAAAACTGTTTTTT. Amino acids: CASSWDRGNEKLFF.

The chain carries TRBV9 and TRBJ2-7; TRBD2 matches at 9 bases. V lost 1 base to trimming and J lost 3 bases; unmatched junction nucleotides: 2. Germline V lookup: CDR1 SGDLS, CDR2 YYNGEE. This CDR3 is built from 14 residues. As DNA, the CDR3 is TGTGCCAGCAGCGTATTTAGCGGGAGCTACGAGCAGTACTTC. Protein: CASSVFSGSYEQYF.

J is TRBJ1-2 and V is TRBV10-3; tentatively, D is TRBD1 (5 bases). The CDR3 spans 17 residues. Trimming removed 4 bases at V and 5 bases at J, with 23 bases between. Germline V lookup: CDR1 ENHRY, CDR2 SYGVKD. The CDR3 sequence: CAISGGSDGGLGYGYTF. DNA of the CDR3: TGTGCCATCAGTGGGGGGTCCGATGGAGGGCTGGGGTATGGCTACACCTTC.

This clone showed up just a few times. The chain carries TRBV18 and TRBJ2-3; 7 nucleotides line up with TRBD1. This CDR3 contains 14 residues. Germline assignment: CDR1 KGHSH and CDR2 LQKENI. The ends lost 8 bases at V and 2 bases at J; junction bases unmatched: 7. CDR3 DNA: TGTGCCAGCGCCAGGGACAGCTCCACAGATACGCAGTATTTT. This encodes CASARDSSTDTQYF.

The rearrangement links TRBV18 to TRBJ2-7; 10 bases align to TRBD1. The length of the CDR3 is 15 residues. Germline V gene sequence: CDR1 KGHSH, CDR2 LQKENI. Trimming removed 6 bases from V and 5 bases from J; junction bases left unmatched: 10. DNA for the CDR3: TGTGCCAGCTCGACCAGGACAGGGGGGGTAGACGAGCAGTACTTC. Protein product: CASSTRTGGVDEQYF.

This chain links TRBV10-1 with TRBJ2-6; the D gene is possibly TRBD2 (5 bases). CDR1 and CDR2 (germline): WNHNN, SYGVQD (reference sequence). This CDR3 comprises 16 residues. Trimming left V 7 bases short and J 0 bases short, with 13 bases between. The CDR3 sequence is CASIGDLNSGANVLTF. CDR3 nucleotide sequence: TGCGCCAGCATCGGGGATTTAAACTCTGGGGCCAACGTCCTGACTTTC.

The chain couples TRBV4-3 to TRBJ1-2; 7 nucleotides agree with TRBD1. CDR3 size: 15 residues. The germline gives CDR1 LGHNA, CDR2 YSLEER. Losses at the gene ends were 1 base for V and 5 bases for J; bases not matched to a gene: 7. The CDR3 nucleotides are TGCGCCAGCAGCCAAGTAAAGGGGGCCCGATATGGCTACACCTTC. Translated, it gives CASSQVKGARYGYTF.

The V and J genes are TRBV11-2 and TRBJ2-3; no clear D gene. CDR1 and CDR2 from the germline V gene are SGHAT and FQNNGV. Between the trimmed V and J ends, which lost 7 bases and 0 bases, there was a span of 8 bases. The CDR3 extends over 13 amino acids. CDR3 bases: TGTGCCAGCATCCTGTCTAGCACAGATACGCAGTATTTT. This translates into CASILSSTDTQYF.

The chain couples TRBV2 to TRBJ2-2; the match to TRBD1 covers 10 bases. The germline V gene encodes CDR1 SNHLY and CDR2 FYNNEI. V lost 4 bases and J lost 4; bases outside the gene matches: 3. The CDR3 covers 15 residues. The CDR3 loop is CASSGWTGGTGELFF. The CDR3 DNA reads TGTGCCAGCAGTGGTTGGACAGGGGGCACCGGGGAGCTGTTTTTT.

The chain links TRBV7-8 to TRBJ2-7; 7 bases fit TRBD1. CDR3 length: 14 residues. V shed 5 bases, J shed 6 bases, and the junction held 10 bases outside the gene matches. Germline V lookup: CDR1 SGHVS, CDR2 FQNEAQ. The CDR3 coding sequence is TGTGCCAGCAGCCCCCCCGGCAGGGGGAGCGAGCAGTACTTC. Translated, it gives CASSPPGRGSEQYF.

This clone appeared many times. The chain combines TRBV6-1 with TRBJ2-1; TRBD2 agrees at 10 bases. The V gene's germline CDR1 is MNHNS and CDR2 SASEGT. The CDR3 contains 14 residues. V lost 8 bases and J lost 7; bases outside the gene matches: 8. Here the CDR3 DNA reads TGTGCCAGCTCTCCGGGACTAGCGAGGAATGAGCAGTTCTTC. It yields the protein CASSPGLARNEQFF.

V is TRBV7-9 and J is TRBJ1-1; D not certain. This CDR3 region has 13 residues. The V and J ends lost 5 bases and 1 base respectively, with 8 bases between them. Germline assignment: CDR1 SEHNR and CDR2 FQNEAQ (reference sequence). For the CDR3, the DNA is TGTGCCAGCAGCCTGACGGGGAACACTGAAGCTTTCTTT. This gives the protein CASSLTGNTEAFF.

This clone was seen a few times. The chain links TRBV6-1 to TRBJ2-2; weak D call: TRBD2 (6 bases). Per the germline V gene, CDR1 is MNHNS and CDR2 is SASEGT. The CDR3 contains 15 residues. Trimming pared 6 bases from V and 3 bases from J, leaving 14 bases between. CDR3 protein: CASRSSWGDTGELFF. CDR3 coding DNA: TGTGCCAGCAGATCCTCCTGGGGGGACACCGGGGAGCTGTTTTTT.

The chain has TRBV11-2 and TRBJ2-1, with 13 bases aligning to TRBD2. Germline assignment: CDR1 SGHAT and CDR2 FQNNGV. The CDR3 has 15 amino acids. V lost 0 bases to trimming and J lost 14 bases; unmatched junction nucleotides: 7. The CDR3 DNA sequence: TGTGCCAGCAGCTTAGAAAGGACTAGCGGGAGTGTCGAGTTCTTC. The encoded protein is CASSLERTSGSVEFF.

This chain uses TRBV5-8 with TRBJ1-4; 7 nucleotides line up with TRBD1. Germline V lookup: CDR1 SGHTS, CDR2 YDEGEE. The CDR3 runs 13 residues. Losses at the gene ends were 0 bases for V and 8 bases for J; bases not matched to a gene: 1. The CDR3 loop reads CASSLGQGEKLFF. In DNA, the CDR3 is TGTGCCAGCAGCTTGGGACAGGGAGAAAAACTGTTTTTT.

This clone occurred a few times. V and J are TRBV25-1 and TRBJ1-4, with 10 bases aligning to TRBD1. The CDR3 is made up of 16 amino acids. CDR1 MGHDK and CDR2 SYGVNS come from the germline V gene. V shed 4 bases, J shed 8 bases, and the junction held 10 bases outside the gene matches. The CDR3 reads CASSAFRTGGGEKLFF. The CDR3 region has the DNA TGTGCCAGCAGTGCCTTTCGGACAGGGGGTGGAGAAAAACTGTTTTTT.

This clone was seen once. The gene calls are TRBV5-1 and TRBJ1-4; 11 bases agree with TRBD1. Unmatched junction bases numbered 2, after V lost 3 bases and J lost 7 bases. This CDR3 has 14 amino acids. Germline V lookup: CDR1 SGHRS, CDR2 YFSETQ. The CDR3 region is CASSSGQGGEKLFF. The DNA of the CDR3 is TGCGCCAGCAGCTCGGGACAGGGGGGTGAAAAACTGTTTTTT.

The chain carries TRBV19 and TRBJ1-5; no reliable D call. The CDR3 contains 15 residues. In germline, CDR1 is LNHDA, CDR2 SQIVND (reference sequence). Trimming shortened V by 5 bases and J by 6 bases, and 17 bases separated the two germline ends. CDR3 amino acids: CASSVFKSGSQPQHF. CDR3 bases: TGTGCCAGTAGTGTATTTAAGTCGGGTTCTCAGCCCCAGCATTTT.

The chain couples TRBV28 to TRBJ1-2; TRBD1 is a possible D gene (6 bases). Per the germline V gene, CDR1 is MDHEN and CDR2 is SYDVKM. Trimming left V 5 bases short and J 2 bases short, with 15 bases between. The CDR3 is made up of 15 amino acids. The CDR3 spells CASSPQSTGNYGYTF. The CDR3 nucleotides are TGTGCCAGCAGTCCTCAGTCCACAGGGAACTATGGCTACACCTTC.

This chain links TRBV5-6 with TRBJ1-1; D perhaps matches TRBD1 (6 bases). The CDR3 covers 14 residues. The germline V gene has CDR1 SGHDT and CDR2 YYEEEE. Trimming took off 2 bases at V and 6 bases at J, with 14 bases between the two ends. The DNA for the CDR3 is TGTGCCAGCAGCTTTTCCAGGGGTTTCGCTGAAGCTTTCTTT. Amino acid sequence: CASSFSRGFAEAFF.

The chain couples TRBV29-1 to TRBJ1-5; D perhaps matches TRBD1 (5 bases). Germline V gives CDR1 SQVTM, CDR2 ANQGSEA. V was cut by 4 bases and J by 0 bases, with 13 bases left in between. The CDR3 contains 15 residues. The CDR3 sequence: CSVGGTGNSNQPQHF. The CDR3 nucleotides are TGCAGCGTTGGTGGAACAGGTAATAGCAATCAGCCCCAGCATTTT.

The V and J genes are TRBV28 and TRBJ2-1; 14 bases align to TRBD2. CDR1 and CDR2 (germline): MDHEN, SYDVKM. CDR3 size: 15 residues. V dropped 2 bases and J dropped 8; count of bases not matched to a gene: 2. The CDR3 spells CASSLGTSGSYEQFF. The CDR3 DNA reads TGTGCCAGCAGTTTAGGGACTAGCGGGAGCTATGAGCAGTTCTTC.

The V call is TRBV15, the J call TRBJ1-1; D is possibly TRBD1 (5 bases). The CDR3 spans 14 residues. Germline values: CDR1 LNHNV, CDR2 YYDKDF (reference sequence). Trimming shortened V by 6 bases and J by 5 bases, and 16 bases separated the two germline ends. The CDR3 coding sequence is TGTGCCACCAGAAGACCCGGGGCGGGGACTGAAGCTTTCTTT. This sequence encodes CATRRPGAGTEAFF.